This paragraph covers one T cell receptor beta chain sequence. The data stem from a study of T cell repertoires in cytomegalovirus infection. TCRdb analysed the reads with MiXCR anew, one entry per CDR3 protein. Of around 210,000 distinct CDR3 sequences in the sample, under 8.5% were seen once. The specimen was PBMCs. The sequence came from a human donor in good health (CMV status not recorded). Some clones in this sample may be carry-over from other donors' samples.

The CDR3 nucleotides are TGCAGTGCCTCTATGGGGACTGAAGCTTTCTTT. It codes for CSASMGTEAFF. The V gene is TRBV20-1, the J gene TRBJ1-1; D is undetermined. Per the germline V gene, CDR1 is DFQATT and CDR2 is SNEGSKA (reference sequence). Between the trimmed V and J ends, which lost 6 bases and 5 bases, there was a span of 10 bases. The CDR3 contains 11 residues.